The clone carrying this T cell receptor (beta chain) has a single count. Its antigen is still unknown. This entry belongs to a study of cytomegalovirus exposure and HLA in healthy donors. The study's findings and limits: 150 or so TCR beta chains were listed as cytomegalovirus-associated. In vitro confirmation showed three CMV-associated chains to be CMV antigen specific. Cytomegalovirus status was reportedly diagnosed by the classifier with high sensitivity and specificity.

Using immunoSEQ multiplex PCR, the repertoire was profiled, and TCRdb retains in-frame clones only, with some absent. The sample lists roughly 70,000 clones; around 85% were seen once. The sample consisted of PBMCs. This clonotype was sampled from a man aged 30 to 45 in good health and CMV-seronegative.

CDR3 in amino acids: CASSIGTGWNTEAFF. The CDR3 DNA is TGTGCCAGCAGCATCGGGACAGGATGGAACACTGAAGCTTTCTTT. This rearrangement joins TRBV5-6 to TRBJ1-1; TRBD1 matches at 8 bases. CDR3 length equals 15 residues. V gave up 4 bases and J gave up 1 base; unmatched junction bases: 6. CDR1 is SGHDT, CDR2 YYEEEE, per germline.